The present TCR beta chain was sequenced within a study of blood T cell repertoires in COVID-19. CDR3 length equals 14 residues. CDR1 SGHAT and CDR2 FQNNGV come from the germline V gene. Trimming shortened V by 1 base and J by 3 bases, and 6 bases separated the two germline ends. This table comes from immunoSEQ multiplex PCR, and its TCRdb copy is limited to in-frame clones, with some not included. This table has 300,000 to 350,000 clones, 80% to 90% appearing once. Followed longitudinally, the Seattle patients had been enrolled during active infection. This sequence was found in a man aged 30 to 39 with COVID-19, enrolled during active disease. The specimen sequenced was peripheral blood. The chain is built from TRBV11-2 and TRBJ2-2; D is unclear. CDR3 coding DNA: TGTGCCAGCAGCTTAGTTGCAGACACCGGGGAGCTGTTTTTT. This gives the protein CASSLVADTGELFF.